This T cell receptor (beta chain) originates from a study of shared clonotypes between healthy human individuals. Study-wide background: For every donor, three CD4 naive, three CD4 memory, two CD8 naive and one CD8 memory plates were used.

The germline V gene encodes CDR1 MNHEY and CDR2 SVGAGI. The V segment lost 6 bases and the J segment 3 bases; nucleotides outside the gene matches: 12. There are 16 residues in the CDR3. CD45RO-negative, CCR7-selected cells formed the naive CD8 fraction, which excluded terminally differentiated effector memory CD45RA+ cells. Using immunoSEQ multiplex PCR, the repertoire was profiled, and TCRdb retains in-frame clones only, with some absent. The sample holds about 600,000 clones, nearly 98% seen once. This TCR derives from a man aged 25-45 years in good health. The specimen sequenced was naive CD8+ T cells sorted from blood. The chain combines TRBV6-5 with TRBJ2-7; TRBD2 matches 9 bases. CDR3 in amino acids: CASSYTPLAGIYEQYF. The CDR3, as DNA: TGTGCCAGCAGCTACACTCCTCTAGCGGGAATCTACGAGCAGTACTTC.